This is a list of T cell receptor beta chains from one sample in a study of blood T cell repertoires in COVID-19. Assay used: immunoSEQ multiplex PCR; TCRdb lists only in-frame clones, some missing. There are some 93,000 clones in the sample; 86% occur only once, and approximately 7.2% lies in the top ten. Sequencing was performed on peripheral blood. The origin of the receptors is a man in his 60s with acute or convalescent COVID-19. Both conserved end residues are part of each CDR3. The order of the fields is D gene, clone size, V gene, J gene, CDR3 length, CDR3 protein, CDR3 DNA. D genes are given only for firm matches. Some rows mark clone size as missing; the rest say once, few, many or name a class of expanded clone.

D gene: TRBD2
clone size: .
V gene: TRBV18
J gene: TRBJ2-7
CDR3 length: 15
CDR3 protein: CASSPASGRAHEQYF
CDR3 DNA: TGTGCCAGCTCACCAGCCAGCGGGAGGGCCCACGAGCAGTACTTC

D gene: .
clone size: .
V gene: TRBV29-1
J gene: TRBJ1-2
CDR3 length: 12
CDR3 protein: CSARTELYGYTF
CDR3 DNA: TGCAGCGCCCGTACAGAACTGTATGGCTACACCTTC

D gene: TRBD2
clone size: .
V gene: TRBV9
J gene: TRBJ2-2
CDR3 length: 17
CDR3 protein: CASSGLGLAGRTGELFF
CDR3 DNA: TGTGCCAGCAGCGGTTTGGGTCTAGCGGGGCGAACCGGGGAGCTGTTTTTT

D gene: TRBD1
clone size: .
V gene: TRBV2
J gene: TRBJ2-5
CDR3 length: 15
CDR3 protein: CASRQQTQGQETQYF
CDR3 DNA: TGTGCCAGCAGACAACAAACACAGGGGCAAGAGACCCAGTACTTC

D gene: TRBD2
clone size: .
V gene: TRBV5-4
J gene: TRBJ2-5
CDR3 length: 16
CDR3 protein: CASSWEGGRVEETQYF
CDR3 DNA: TGTGCCAGCAGCTGGGAGGGTGGCAGGGTAGAAGAGACCCAGTACTTC

D gene: TRBD2
clone size: once
V gene: TRBV9
J gene: TRBJ2-1
CDR3 length: 14
CDR3 protein: CASSVGLADNEQFF
CDR3 DNA: TGTGCCAGCAGCGTAGGGCTAGCGGATAATGAGCAGTTCTTC

D gene: .
clone size: .
V gene: TRBV6-4
J gene: TRBJ1-1
CDR3 length: 13
CDR3 protein: CASSAAMNTEAFF
CDR3 DNA: TGTGCCAGCTCAGCGGCTATGAACACTGAAGCTTTCTTT

D gene: .
clone size: .
V gene: TRBV5-1
J gene: TRBJ2-1
CDR3 length: 11
CDR3 protein: CASASYNEQFF
CDR3 DNA: TGCGCCAGCGCGTCCTACAATGAGCAGTTCTTC

D gene: .
clone size: .
V gene: TRBV19
J gene: TRBJ1-5
CDR3 length: 15
CDR3 protein: CASSILPNLNQPQHF
CDR3 DNA: TGTGCCAGTAGTATCCTACCCAATTTGAATCAGCCCCAGCATTTT

D gene: .
clone size: .
V gene: TRBV7-8
J gene: TRBJ1-1
CDR3 length: 16
CDR3 protein: CASSLVGGRVNTEAFF
CDR3 DNA: TGTGCCAGCAGCCTAGTAGGGGGTAGGGTGAACACTGAAGCTTTCTTT

D gene: TRBD2
clone size: .
V gene: TRBV14
J gene: TRBJ2-5
CDR3 length: 16
CDR3 protein: CASSQIAGAYQETQYF
CDR3 DNA: TGTGCCAGCAGCCAAATAGCGGGAGCGTACCAAGAGACCCAGTACTTC

D gene: .
clone size: .
V gene: TRBV4-1
J gene: TRBJ2-5
CDR3 length: 19
CDR3 protein: CASSQAPESFVPSVKTQYF
CDR3 DNA: TGCGCCAGCAGCCAAGCGCCAGAGAGTTTCGTACCTAGCGTGAAGACCCAGTACTTC

D gene: TRBD2
clone size: .
V gene: TRBV11-2
J gene: TRBJ2-1
CDR3 length: 16
CDR3 protein: CASSPQLAGAVNEQFF
CDR3 DNA: TGTGCCAGCAGCCCCCAACTAGCGGGGGCCGTCAATGAGCAGTTCTTC

D gene: .
clone size: .
V gene: TRBV6-6
J gene: TRBJ2-1
CDR3 length: 15
CDR3 protein: CASSDRLSSYNEQFF
CDR3 DNA: TGTGCCAGCAGTGACAGGTTAAGCTCCTACAATGAGCAGTTCTTC

D gene: .
clone size: .
V gene: TRBV19
J gene: TRBJ2-7
CDR3 length: 15
CDR3 protein: CASSIAGPSSYEQYF
CDR3 DNA: TGTGCCAGTAGTATTGCAGGGCCAAGCTCCTACGAGCAGTACTTC

D gene: TRBD1
clone size: .
V gene: TRBV18
J gene: TRBJ1-1
CDR3 length: 15
CDR3 protein: CASSEGTGGGTEAFF
CDR3 DNA: TGTGCCAGCTCAGAAGGGACAGGGGGAGGCACTGAAGCTTTCTTT

D gene: TRBD2
clone size: .
V gene: TRBV9
J gene: TRBJ2-7
CDR3 length: 15
CDR3 protein: CASSPRLALTYEQYF
CDR3 DNA: TGTGCCAGCAGCCCCCGACTAGCGCTGACCTACGAGCAGTACTTC

D gene: .
clone size: .
V gene: TRBV27
J gene: TRBJ1-5
CDR3 length: 14
CDR3 protein: CASSLSGSGQPQHF
CDR3 DNA: TGTGCCAGCAGTTTATCGGGCTCAGGTCAGCCCCAGCATTTT

D gene: .
clone size: .
V gene: TRBV5-1
J gene: TRBJ2-7
CDR3 length: 14
CDR3 protein: CASSFREPFYEQYF
CDR3 DNA: TGCGCCAGCAGCTTTCGGGAGCCTTTCTACGAGCAGTACTTC

D gene: .
clone size: .
V gene: TRBV19
J gene: TRBJ2-3
CDR3 length: 12
CDR3 protein: CASSIGPDTQYF
CDR3 DNA: TGTGCCAGTAGTATAGGTCCGGATACGCAGTATTTT

D gene: .
clone size: .
V gene: TRBV10-1
J gene: TRBJ1-1
CDR3 length: 14
CDR3 protein: CASSEAGVGTEAFF
CDR3 DNA: TGCGCCAGCAGTGAGGCAGGGGTGGGGACTGAAGCTTTCTTT

D gene: TRBD1
clone size: .
V gene: TRBV5-1
J gene: TRBJ2-2
CDR3 length: 14
CDR3 protein: CASSWTGGTGELFF
CDR3 DNA: TGCGCCAGCAGCTGGACAGGGGGCACCGGGGAGCTGTTTTTT

D gene: .
clone size: .
V gene: TRBV6-5
J gene: TRBJ1-6
CDR3 length: 15
CDR3 protein: CASSYGGAGNSPLHF
CDR3 DNA: TGTGCCAGCAGTTACGGAGGGGCCGGTAATTCACCCCTCCACTTT

D gene: TRBD1
clone size: .
V gene: TRBV19
J gene: TRBJ1-1
CDR3 length: 15
CDR3 protein: CASSIQGQGGTEAFF
CDR3 DNA: TGTGCCAGTAGTATCCAGGGACAGGGGGGCACTGAAGCTTTCTTT

D gene: TRBD2
clone size: .
V gene: TRBV5-4
J gene: TRBJ2-1
CDR3 length: 16
CDR3 protein: CASSQRGGSSYNEQFF
CDR3 DNA: TGTGCCAGCAGCCAAAGGGGCGGGAGCTCCTACAATGAGCAGTTCTTC

D gene: TRBD1
clone size: .
V gene: TRBV18
J gene: TRBJ1-3
CDR3 length: 16
CDR3 protein: CASSPGQGISGNTIYF
CDR3 DNA: TGTGCCAGCTCACCGGGACAGGGGATTTCTGGAAACACCATATATTTT

D gene: .
clone size: .
V gene: TRBV6-5
J gene: TRBJ2-1
CDR3 length: 14
CDR3 protein: CASRRGAGGLEQFF
CDR3 DNA: TGTGCCAGCAGGAGGGGTGCAGGGGGGCTTGAGCAGTTCTTC

D gene: .
clone size: .
V gene: TRBV6-5
J gene: TRBJ1-1
CDR3 length: 13
CDR3 protein: CASSYELNTEAFF
CDR3 DNA: TGTGCCAGCAGTTATGAGCTGAACACTGAAGCTTTCTTT

D gene: TRBD1
clone size: few
V gene: TRBV24-1
J gene: TRBJ1-1
CDR3 length: 17
CDR3 protein: CATSDLEQGTANTEAFF
CDR3 DNA: TGTGCCACCAGTGATTTAGAACAGGGGACCGCTAACACTGAAGCTTTCTTT

D gene: .
clone size: .
V gene: TRBV7-9
J gene: TRBJ1-1
CDR3 length: 13
CDR3 protein: CASSPGHHQEAFF
CDR3 DNA: TGTGCCAGCAGCCCCGGACACCACCAAGAAGCTTTCTTT

D gene: TRBD2
clone size: .
V gene: TRBV19
J gene: TRBJ2-1
CDR3 length: 14
CDR3 protein: CASSTLAGRNEQFF
CDR3 DNA: TGTGCCAGTAGTACCCTAGCGGGAAGAAATGAGCAGTTCTTC

D gene: .
clone size: .
V gene: TRBV10-3
J gene: TRBJ1-2
CDR3 length: 16
CDR3 protein: CAISTPGAPGGYGYTF
CDR3 DNA: TGTGCCATCAGTACTCCCGGGGCCCCCGGGGGCTATGGCTACACCTTC

D gene: TRBD1
clone size: .
V gene: TRBV6-5
J gene: TRBJ2-7
CDR3 length: 15
CDR3 protein: CASRGQGAGSYEQYF
CDR3 DNA: TGTGCCAGCAGAGGACAGGGGGCAGGCTCCTACGAGCAGTACTTC

D gene: TRBD1
clone size: .
V gene: TRBV6-5
J gene: TRBJ2-5
CDR3 length: 14
CDR3 protein: CASSRDRGGETQYF
CDR3 DNA: TGTGCCAGCAGTCGGGACAGGGGGGGAGAGACCCAGTACTTC

D gene: .
clone size: .
V gene: TRBV29-1
J gene: TRBJ2-7
CDR3 length: 12
CDR3 protein: CSVERGGYEQYF
CDR3 DNA: TGCAGCGTTGAAAGGGGAGGATACGAGCAGTACTTC

D gene: TRBD1
clone size: .
V gene: TRBV19
J gene: TRBJ1-1
CDR3 length: 16
CDR3 protein: CASSDDRGRLNTEAFF
CDR3 DNA: TGTGCCAGTAGTGATGACAGGGGGCGGTTGAACACTGAAGCTTTCTTT

D gene: .
clone size: .
V gene: TRBV30
J gene: TRBJ2-5
CDR3 length: 13
CDR3 protein: CAWSVLNPGTQYF
CDR3 DNA: TGTGCCTGGAGTGTACTCAACCCCGGGACCCAGTACTTC

D gene: .
clone size: once
V gene: TRBV5-4
J gene: TRBJ2-2
CDR3 length: 16
CDR3 protein: CASSLDSPANTGELFF
CDR3 DNA: TGTGCCAGCAGCCTTGACAGTCCTGCGAACACCGGGGAGCTGTTTTTT

D gene: .
clone size: .
V gene: TRBV4-1
J gene: TRBJ2-6
CDR3 length: 15
CDR3 protein: CASSPGEAGANVLTF
CDR3 DNA: TGCGCCAGCAGCCCCGGGGAGGCTGGGGCCAACGTCCTGACTTTC

D gene: .
clone size: .
V gene: TRBV24-1
J gene: TRBJ2-1
CDR3 length: 13
CDR3 protein: CATSLTGRGEQFF
CDR3 DNA: TGTGCCACCAGTTTGACAGGACGTGGGGAGCAGTTCTTC

D gene: TRBD2
clone size: .
V gene: TRBV19
J gene: TRBJ2-2
CDR3 length: 15
CDR3 protein: CASSPRLAGTGELFF
CDR3 DNA: TGTGCCAGTAGTCCCAGACTAGCGGGCACCGGGGAGCTGTTTTTT